Shown below are 27 T cell receptor beta chains from a single sample sequenced in a study of blood T cell repertoires in COVID-19. TCRdb's copy holds only in-frame clones and misses some; the assay was immunoSEQ multiplex PCR. Among tens of thousands of clones listed, around 80% were seen once. The sample consisted of PBMCs or T cells enriched from blood (not recorded which). The receptor set was obtained from a woman between 40 and 50 years old with acute COVID-19.

The rearrangement links TRBV12-3 or TRBV12-4 to TRBJ2-5; unclear D gene. This CDR3 is built from 13 residues. Trimming cost V 6 bases and J 1 base, with 9 bases left between them. The CDR3 bases are TGTGCCAGCAGCCCCGGCGGCCAAGAGACCCAGTACTTC. Encoded protein: CASSPGGQETQYF.

This chain connects TRBV7-8 to TRBJ2-3; 9 nucleotides agree with TRBD1. Germline-derived CDR1 and CDR2 are SGHVS and FQNEAQ. J was trimmed by 4 bases and V by 1 base; bases with no gene match: 12. This CDR3 comprises 18 residues. This CDR3 reads CASSLDPPGQGFADTQYF. CDR3 nucleotide sequence: TGTGCCAGCAGCTTAGACCCGCCGGGACAGGGCTTCGCAGATACGCAGTATTTT.

The chain recombines TRBV4-1 with TRBJ1-1; 9 positions match TRBD1. The CDR3 covers 15 residues. Looked up from germline, CDR1 is MGHRA and CDR2 is YSYEKL. The V segment lost 2 bases and the J segment 5 bases; nucleotides outside the gene matches: 6. The CDR3, as DNA: TGCGCCAGCAGCCAATCACAGGGGGCTGTGACTGAAGCTTTCTTT. This sequence encodes CASSQSQGAVTEAFF.

This chain connects TRBV4-1 to TRBJ2-5; D is uncertain. The CDR3 has 14 residues. In germline, CDR1 is MGHRA, CDR2 YSYEKL. V lost 1 base, J lost 2 bases, and 8 bases lay in between. The DNA for the CDR3 is TGCGCCAGCAGCCAAGGCAACCTACAAGAGACCCAGTACTTC. Encoded protein: CASSQGNLQETQYF.

This rearrangement joins TRBV9 to TRBJ2-1; 7 nucleotides agree with TRBD2. V shed 2 bases and J 1 base; nucleotides not matched to a gene: 3. The CDR3 runs to 15 residues. The germline CDR1 and CDR2 sequences are SGDLS and YYNGEE. For the CDR3, the DNA is TGTGCCAGCAGCGTCAAAGCGGGATCCTACAATGAGCAGTTCTTC. As protein: CASSVKAGSYNEQFF. Full variable domain (remainder filled in from reference TRBV9 and TRBJ2-1): DSGVTQTPKHLITATGQRVTLRCSPRSGDLSVYWYQQSLDQGLQFLIQYYNGEERAKGNILERFSAQQFPDLHSELNLSSLELGDSALYFCASSVKAGSYNEQFFGPGTRLTVL.

The chain carries TRBV19 and TRBJ1-2; D may be TRBD1 (6 bases). V gave up 4 bases and J gave up 12 bases, with 24 bases separating them. This CDR3 comprises 15 residues. Looked up from germline, CDR1 is LNHDA and CDR2 is SQIVND (reference sequence). CDR3 DNA: TGTGCCAGTAGTACACCCGCAGGGGAGTTAAGGGGCCACACCTTC. Amino acids: CASSTPAGELRGHTF.

This chain links TRBV10-3 with TRBJ2-7, with a weak D call TRBD1 (6 bases). The V gene lost 8 bases and the J gene lost 4 bases, with 9 bases spanning the gap. From germline, CDR1 is ENHRY and CDR2 SYGVKD. The CDR3 is 11 amino acids. The CDR3 is CAIRDTYEQYF. CDR3 nucleotide sequence: TGTGCCATCCGGGACACTTACGAGCAGTACTTC.

This clone appeared a single time. The chain joins TRBV7-9 to TRBJ1-3; TRBD1 aligns across 7 bases. The CDR3 contains 15 residues. V lost 8 bases to trimming and J lost 2 bases; unmatched junction nucleotides: 9. The V gene's germline CDR1 is SEHNR and CDR2 FQNEAQ (reference sequence). The CDR3, as DNA: TGTGCCAGCCTGTCGACAGGGAACCCTGGAAACACCATATATTTT. It yields the protein CASLSTGNPGNTIYF. Supplemented by reference TRBV7-9 and TRBJ1-3, the full variable domain reads DTGVSQNPRHKITKRGQNVTFRCDPISEHNRLYWYRQTLGQGPEFLTYFQNEAQLEKSRLLSDRFSAERPKGSFSTLEIQRTEQGDSAMYLCASLSTGNPGNTIYFGEGSWLTVV.

The rearrangement links TRBV20-1 to TRBJ2-1; 9 bases match TRBD2. Germline CDR1 is DFQATT and CDR2 is SNEGSKA (reference sequence). The V gene end was trimmed by 6 bases and the J gene end by 6 bases; junction bases not matched to a gene: 12. The length of the CDR3 is 15 residues. The CDR3 DNA is TGCAGTGCCAGTCGCGGGCGGGGGGGCGTCAATGAGCAGTTCTTC. Its protein product is CSASRGRGGVNEQFF.

CDR3 sequence reads: CASSIGRRGPMNTEAFF. The CDR3 nucleotides are TGTGCCAGTAGTATAGGTCGGAGGGGGCCTATGAACACTGAAGCTTTCTTT. The chain uses TRBV19 and TRBJ1-1, with TRBD1 identical over 7 bases. CDR1 is LNHDA, CDR2 SQIVND, per germline (reference sequence). The CDR3 contains 17 residues. V lost 1 base to trimming and J lost 0 bases; unmatched junction nucleotides: 8.

The chain is built from TRBV28 and TRBJ2-4; D unresolved. Germline assignment: CDR1 MDHEN and CDR2 SYDVKM. This CDR3 region has 15 residues. V shed 3 bases and J shed 0 bases, with 9 bases lying between them. As DNA, the CDR3 is TGTGCCAGCAGTTTCCCTAACCGAGCCAAAAACATTCAGTACTTC. It specifies CASSFPNRAKNIQYF. Looking up the rest from reference TRBV28 and TRBJ2-4 gives the full variable domain: DVKVTQSSRYLVKRTGEKVFLECVQDMDHENMFWYRQDPGLGLRLIYFSYDVKMKEKGDIPEGYSVSREKKERFSLILESASTNQTSMYLCASSFPNRAKNIQYFGAGTRLSVL.

The V and J genes are TRBV19 and TRBJ1-1; the D is unclear. The CDR3 sequence is 15 residues long. Trimming removed 9 bases from V and 4 bases from J, with 21 bases in between. Germline V gene data show CDR1 as LNHDA and CDR2 as SQIVND (reference sequence). The CDR3 DNA reads as TGTGCCAGCACCCTCGGGAAGGGTTTATTCACTGAAGCTTTCTTT. This translates into CASTLGKGLFTEAFF.

The chain is built from TRBV27 and TRBJ1-1, with a tentative D call TRBD1 (5 bases). Trimming left V 6 bases short and J 6 bases short, with 14 bases between. Germline V gene lookup returns CDR1 MNHEY and CDR2 SMNVEV (reference sequence). The CDR3 totals 13 residues. CDR3 amino acids: CASRVQGAAEAFF. CDR3 sequence (DNA): TGTGCCAGCAGGGTCCAGGGTGCTGCTGAAGCTTTCTTT.

V is TRBV10-3 and J is TRBJ1-2; D is unresolved. This CDR3 comprises 15 residues. In germline, CDR1 is ENHRY, CDR2 SYGVKD. V was trimmed by 0 bases and J by 8 bases, leaving 16 bases between them. CDR3 in amino acids: CAISESRSGGEGYTF. As DNA, the CDR3 is TGTGCCATCAGTGAGTCGAGATCGGGTGGGGAGGGCTACACCTTC.

This clone was counted a single time. The chain carries TRBV7-8 and TRBJ2-2, with 7 bases identical to TRBD2. The germline CDR1 and CDR2 sequences are SGHVS and FQNEAQ. The CDR3 is 14 amino acids. CDR3 loop: CASGQGGSTGELFF. CDR3 in DNA: TGTGCTAGCGGTCAGGGAGGGTCGACCGGGGAGCTGTTTTTT.

The chain links TRBV28 to TRBJ2-5, with D maybe TRBD2 (6 bases). CDR3 length: 15 amino acids. CDR1 and CDR2 (germline): MDHEN, SYDVKM. V lost 4 bases to trimming and J lost 4 bases, with 16 bases between them. The DNA for the CDR3 is TGTGCCAGCAGTTCGATGCGGGAAGGCGGAGAGACCCAGTACTTC. This encodes CASSSMREGGETQYF.

The V call is TRBV4-1, the J call TRBJ2-1; 8 bases agree with TRBD2. V dropped 0 bases and J dropped 2; count of bases not matched to a gene: 6. The CDR3 is 17 amino acids. Germline CDR1 is MGHRA and CDR2 is YSYEKL. For the CDR3, the DNA is TGCGCCAGCAGCCAAGAGGCGAGCGGGGGAACCTACAATGAGCAGTTCTTC. It specifies CASSQEASGGTYNEQFF.

J is TRBJ2-3 and V is TRBV28; perhaps TRBD2 as D (7 bases). The V gene's germline CDR1 is MDHEN and CDR2 SYDVKM. V lost 2 bases and J 8 bases, leaving 8 bases between the germline ends. The CDR3 contains 12 residues. CDR3: CASSLGGATQYF. The CDR3 nucleotides read TGTGCCAGCAGTTTAGGGGGGGCTACGCAGTATTTT.

This rearrangement joins TRBV19 to TRBJ2-5, with 8 bases identical to TRBD1. V was clipped by 5 bases and J by 5 bases; unmatched bases: 7. The CDR3 consists of 14 residues. The V gene's germline CDR1 is LNHDA and CDR2 SQIVND (reference sequence). The CDR3 DNA is TGTGCCAGTAGTCCCCGGACAGGGCCCGAGACCCAGTACTTC. As protein: CASSPRTGPETQYF.

The rearrangement links TRBV24-1 to TRBJ1-2; D ambiguous. V shed 9 bases and J shed 4 bases, with 14 bases lying between them. Germline V lookup: CDR1 KGHDR, CDR2 SFDVKD. The CDR3 extends over 13 amino acids. CDR3 nucleotides: TGTGCCACCGAGGGTCTGGGTGGCTATGGCTACACCTTC. Translating it yields CATEGLGGYGYTF.

The CDR3 reads CASSLGQGSTEAFF. CDR3 sequence (DNA): TGTGCCAGCAGCTTGGGTCAGGGGAGCACTGAAGCTTTCTTT. The chain links TRBV5-8 to TRBJ1-1; TRBD1 is a possible D gene (6 bases). Germline CDR1 reads SGHTS; CDR2 reads YDEGEE. This CDR3 spans 14 amino acids. With 0 bases removed from V and 4 bases from J, the gap between germline ends came to 10 bases.

The rearrangement links TRBV27 to TRBJ1-5; no definite D call. Per the germline V gene, CDR1 is MNHEY and CDR2 is SMNVEV (reference sequence). V gave up 0 bases and J gave up 3 bases, with 9 bases separating them. This CDR3 spans 15 amino acids. The CDR3 loop is CASSLSSQFNQPQHF. The CDR3 nucleotides are TGTGCCAGCAGTTTATCTTCACAATTCAATCAGCCCCAGCATTTT.

This sequence joins TRBV5-6 and TRBJ2-7; D uncertain. The V and J ends lost 1 base and 3 bases respectively, with 14 bases between them. The CDR3 sequence is 15 residues long. The germline CDR1 and CDR2 sequences are SGHDT and YYEEEE. In nucleotides, the CDR3 is TGTGCCAGCAGCTTGTACAGCCTCCGGAACTACGAGCAGTACTTC. It translates to CASSLYSLRNYEQYF.

CDR3 amino acids: CASSTDSPNQPQHF. The CDR3 DNA sequence: TGTGCCAGCAGTACCGACAGTCCCAATCAGCCCCAGCATTTT. The chain carries TRBV6-5 and TRBJ1-5, with D perhaps TRBD1 (5 bases). From germline, CDR1 is MNHEY and CDR2 SVGAGI. V was pared by 5 bases and J by 3 bases, with 11 bases between. The CDR3 loop spans 14 amino acids.

V gene TRBV12-3 or TRBV12-4 combines with J gene TRBJ1-2, with no clear D. Deletions cut 3 bases from V and 4 bases from J, with 6 bases between. The CDR3 length is 12 residues. CDR3 sequence reads: CASSFAGYGYTF. The CDR3 region has the DNA TGTGCCAGCAGTTTCGCGGGCTATGGCTACACCTTC.

The genes are TRBV2 and TRBJ1-4; no clear D. Germline CDR1 is SNHLY and CDR2 is FYNNEI. The CDR3 totals 14 residues. Trimming took 4 bases from V and 5 from J, leaving 11 bases between them. The CDR3 DNA follows: TGTGCCAGCAGTGGTGGTTTAGTAAATGAAAAACTGTTTTTT. It translates to CASSGGLVNEKLFF.

This chain's CDR3 is CSVGAGSDTQYF. DNA for the CDR3: TGCAGCGTCGGAGCGGGGTCAGATACGCAGTATTTT. The chain is built from TRBV29-1 and TRBJ2-3; 7 bases align to TRBD2. V lost 6 bases and J lost 4; bases outside the gene matches: 4. Per the germline V gene, CDR1 is SQVTM and CDR2 is ANQGSEA. The CDR3 contains 12 residues.